The 22 T cell receptor beta chains below were found in one sample sequenced in a study of T-cell reconstitution after alpha-beta-depleted transplantation in children. This sample's TCRbeta library carried unique molecular identifier barcodes. Via MiXCR, TCRdb re-called the PCR reads, giving one row per CDR3 protein. Of around 580,000 distinct CDR3 sequences listed, roughly 24% are singletons. Sequenced material: PBMCs, mostly from graft donor cells, taken 360 days after TCRalphabeta/CD19-depleted stem cell transplant. These receptors originate from a boy under two years old who had a stem cell transplant for acute myeloid leukemia, so the T cells may come from the graft donor.

This chain joins TRBV20-1 and TRBJ2-7; D is unclear. The CDR3 is 13 residues long. V was clipped by 6 bases and J by 2 bases, with 14 bases between them. CDR1 is DFQATT and CDR2 is SNEGSKA in the germline V gene (reference sequence). As DNA, the CDR3 is TGCAGTGCCGCCCCCCGACAAACCTACGAGCAGTACGTC. Encoded protein: CSAAPRQTYEQYV.

This clonotype was seen a single time. The V and J genes are TRBV7-2 and TRBJ2-3, with 9 bases fitting TRBD2. The trim removed 4 bases at V and 1 base at J, leaving 3 bases unmatched. The CDR3 runs to 15 residues. Looked up from germline, CDR1 is SGHTA and CDR2 is FQGNSA. CDR3 DNA sequence: TGTGCCAGCAGCTGGGCTAGCGGGGGCACAGATACGCAGTATTTT. It codes for CASSWASGGTDTQYF.

The table lists this clonotype with a few counts. The V and J genes are TRBV12-3 or TRBV12-4 and TRBJ1-2; 8 positions agree with TRBD1. V trimming: 6 bases; J trimming: 8 bases; junction bases outside the gene matches: 8. CDR3 length: 13 amino acids. CDR3 in DNA: TGTGCCAGCAGACTTTCAGGGGGCTTGGGCTACACCTTC. This sequence encodes CASRLSGGLGYTF.

In the case of this clonotype: It may be a read error: a sequence one base away is much more abundant. This chain uses TRBV20-1 with TRBJ2-2; D possibly corresponds to TRBD2 (7 bases). The CDR3 runs to 13 residues. The germline CDR1 and CDR2 sequences are DFQATT and SNEGSKA (reference sequence). V was trimmed by 7 bases and J by 9 bases, leaving 18 bases between them. The CDR3 region has the DNA TGCAGTGGACGGACAAGGGGGGGCTGGGAGCTGTTTTTT. Translating gives CSGRTRGGWELFF.

This clonotype was observed many times. The chain has TRBV28 and TRBJ2-3; 7 bases match TRBD2. V was pared by 3 bases and J by 4 bases, with 7 bases of the junction left unmatched. Per germline, CDR1 MDHEN and CDR2 SYDVKM. The CDR3 is 15 amino acids. The CDR3 spells CASSFTSEVSDTQYF. DNA for the CDR3: TGTGCCAGCAGTTTTACTAGCGAGGTATCAGATACGCAGTATTTT.

The chain combines TRBV7-2 with TRBJ1-2, with a possible D match to TRBD1 (5 bases). There are 14 residues in the CDR3. From germline, CDR1 is SGHTA and CDR2 FQGNSA. Trimming removed 6 bases at V and 6 bases at J, with 17 bases between. The CDR3 is CASRIGRPGHGYTF. Here the CDR3 DNA reads TGTGCCAGCAGAATAGGTCGGCCGGGGCATGGCTACACCTTC.

Remarks on this clonotype: A read error may be the cause here, since a much bigger clone is one base away. The rearrangement links TRBV5-1 to TRBJ2-4, with 11 bases matching TRBD1. The V gene end was trimmed by 4 bases and the J gene end by 3 bases; junction bases not matched to a gene: 12. This CDR3 contains 18 residues. CDR1 SGHRS and CDR2 YFSETQ come from the germline V gene. The CDR3 nucleotides read TGCGCCAGCAGCCGCATAGGACAGGGGGCTGGGGGCAAAAACATTCAGTACTTC. Amino acids: CASSRIGQGAGGKNIQYF.

The chain combines TRBV7-8 with TRBJ2-7; weak D call: TRBD1 (6 bases). The CDR3 is made up of 17 amino acids. V lost 1 base, J lost 0 bases, and 16 bases lay in between. CDR1 SGHVS and CDR2 FQNEAQ come from the germline V gene. The CDR3 DNA reads TGTGCCAGCAGCTTAGACGCTACAGGGACCAGCTCCTACGAGCAGTACTTC. Protein sequence: CASSLDATGTSSYEQYF.

In its sample, this clonotype was seen a few times. The chain uses TRBV7-9 and TRBJ2-7; D may match TRBD1 or TRBD2 (5 bases each). CDR1 and CDR2 (germline): SEHNR, FQNEAQ (reference sequence). The V end was cut by 5 bases, the J end by 1 base, with 21 bases between. CDR3 length: 17 amino acids. The CDR3 spells CASSNRPGRKESYEQYF. For the CDR3, the DNA is TGTGCCAGCAGCAACAGACCGGGACGCAAAGAATCCTACGAGCAGTACTTC.

This clonotype was observed a few times. The rearrangement uses TRBV5-8 and TRBJ2-3; 10 bases fit TRBD1. Unmatched junction bases numbered 3, after V lost 3 bases and J lost 2 bases. The CDR3 has 15 amino acids. CDR1 and CDR2 (germline): SGHTS, YDEGEE. CDR3: CASSWTGGSTDTQYF. DNA of the CDR3: TGTGCCAGCAGCTGGACAGGGGGTTCCACAGATACGCAGTATTTT.

This clonotype was recorded many times. The chain has TRBV10-3 and TRBJ2-7; TRBD1 agrees at 9 bases. With 0 bases clipped from V and 3 bases from J, the junction kept 6 bases outside the gene matches. This CDR3 is 16 amino acids long. CDR1 and CDR2 (germline): ENHRY, SYGVKD. Here the CDR3 reads CAISESTGTGSYEQYF. DNA of the CDR3: TGTGCCATCAGTGAGTCGACCGGGACAGGGAGCTACGAGCAGTACTTC.

This sequence joins TRBV20-1 and TRBJ1-2, with a tentative D call TRBD1 (5 bases). Germline V lookup: CDR1 DFQATT, CDR2 SNEGSKA (reference sequence). Deletions cut 2 bases from V and 2 bases from J, with 9 bases between. This CDR3 is 13 amino acids long. CDR3 sequence reads: CSARLGENYGYTF. The DNA for the CDR3 is TGCAGTGCTAGACTGGGGGAAAACTATGGCTACACCTTC.

This chain links TRBV24-1 with TRBJ1-5; D not resolved. The CDR3 extends over 14 amino acids. Germline loops: CDR1 KGHDR, CDR2 SFDVKD. Trimming removed 2 bases at V and 0 bases at J, with 4 bases between. CDR3 region: CATSDSYSNQPQHF. In DNA, the CDR3 is TGTGCCACCAGTGATTCGTATAGCAATCAGCCCCAGCATTTT.

This clonotype was recorded many times. The chain recombines TRBV7-2 with TRBJ1-2; D gene ambiguous. Trimming shortened V by 4 bases and J by 2 bases, and 14 bases separated the two germline ends. This CDR3 is built from 15 residues. Germline V lookup: CDR1 SGHTA, CDR2 FQGNSA. The CDR3 DNA is TGTGCCAGCAGCTCCCGACCGAAGGTCAACTATGGCTACACCTTC. This gives the protein CASSSRPKVNYGYTF.

The chain has TRBV7-6 and TRBJ2-3; perhaps TRBD2 as D (5 bases). CDR3 length: 13 residues. The V end lost 1 base, the J end lost 5 bases, and 7 bases lay between the germline ends. Germline V lookup: CDR1 SGHVS, CDR2 FNYEAQ. In DNA form, the CDR3 reads TGTGCCAGCAGCTTAGTTCGGGGAGATACGCAGTATTTT. Amino acid sequence: CASSLVRGDTQYF.

This chain links TRBV27 with TRBJ1-5; 7 nucleotides match TRBD1. With V trimmed by 4 bases and J by 1 base, 4 bases remained unmatched. The CDR3 consists of 15 residues. The V gene's germline CDR1 is MNHEY and CDR2 SMNVEV (reference sequence). This chain's CDR3 is CASSWTGGSNQPQHF. The CDR3 bases are TGTGCCAGCAGTTGGACAGGAGGCAGCAATCAGCCCCAGCATTTT.

In this sample, this clonotype turned up many times. The chain couples TRBV5-1 to TRBJ1-1, with a tentative D call TRBD1 (5 bases). Between the trimmed V and J ends, which lost 4 bases and 4 bases, there was a span of 29 bases. CDR1 is SGHRS, CDR2 YFSETQ, per germline. The CDR3 totals 19 residues. In nucleotides, the CDR3 is TGCGCCAGCAGCGCAGCCCTGATGGGGCGGCAGCGCTTGGGCACTGAAGCTTTCTTT. Translated: CASSAALMGRQRLGTEAFF.

The table lists this clonotype with a few counts. The chain has TRBV20-1 and TRBJ2-1; D gene unclear. The ends were cut back, 8 bases at V and 5 bases at J, with 16 bases in the middle. From germline, CDR1 is DFQATT and CDR2 SNEGSKA (reference sequence). The CDR3 is 13 amino acids. The chain's CDR3 is CSTLPVRDNEQFF. The CDR3 DNA is TGCAGTACACTTCCTGTTAGGGACAATGAGCAGTTCTTC.

The J gene is TRBJ1-3, the V gene TRBV5-6; the match to TRBD1 covers 7 bases. The CDR3 runs 14 residues. Germline CDR1 is SGHDT and CDR2 is YYEEEE. With 7 bases clipped from V and 0 bases from J, the junction kept 4 bases outside the gene matches. The CDR3 DNA follows: TGTGCCAGCTTTGACAGGGCCTCTGGAAACACCATATATTTT. Its translation: CASFDRASGNTIYF.

This clonotype was seen at least ten times. The V gene is TRBV12-3 or TRBV12-4, the J gene TRBJ2-2; D not resolved. The CDR3 has 15 amino acids. V gave up 3 bases and J gave up 4 bases, with 12 bases separating them. As DNA, the CDR3 is TGTGCCAGCAGTTTTTTGTCGCAAGGCACCGGGGAGCTGTTTTTT. Translation gives CASSFLSQGTGELFF.

This clonotype has at least ten counts. The V call is TRBV5-6, the J call TRBJ2-5; TRBD2 agrees at 8 bases. J gave up 3 bases and V 0 bases, and 4 bases lay outside the gene matches. Germline-derived CDR1 and CDR2 are SGHDT and YYEEEE. The CDR3 sequence is 15 residues long. CDR3 DNA sequence: TGTGCCAGCAGCTTGGGGACTAGCCGGGAAGAGACCCAGTACTTC. Protein sequence: CASSLGTSREETQYF.

The chain links TRBV20-1 to TRBJ2-3; D uncertain. Looked up from germline, CDR1 is DFQATT and CDR2 is SNEGSKA (reference sequence). V gave up 6 bases and J gave up 7 bases, with 11 bases separating them. This CDR3 region has 11 residues. The CDR3 region has the DNA TGCAGTGCGGATCCGGGTAATACGCAGTATTTT. Amino acid sequence: CSADPGNTQYF.